One sample yielded the 3 T cell receptor beta chains listed below, sequenced in a study of human T cells and chemical hapten exposure. TCRdb recomputed calls from the RACE reads with MiXCR, one row per CDR3 protein. This sample has fewer than 200,000 distinct CDR3 sequences, with 20% to 25% found just once. Documented time point: patch test 1, 2 weeks after DPC sensitization. Sample treatment: therapeutic diphenylcyclopropenone sensitization with weekly scalp DPC. The sample consisted of whole blood, taken in connection with sensitization to the hapten diphenylcyclopropenone (DPC). All receptors come from a woman aged 45-59 years with alopecia areata. Some clones in this sample may be carry-over from other donors' samples.

In its sample, this clonotype was seen a few times. The V call is TRBV5-1, the J call TRBJ2-7; D possibly corresponds to TRBD1 (5 bases). The CDR3 consists of 14 residues. CDR1 is SGHRS and CDR2 is YFSETQ in the germline V gene. V gave up 0 bases and J gave up 9 bases, with 16 bases separating them. The DNA of the CDR3 is TGCGCCAGCAGCTTGGAAAAGGGGCCAGGTCGGCAGTACTTC. Translating it yields CASSLEKGPGRQYF.

The chain joins TRBV11-3 to TRBJ2-1; no firm D call. The CDR3 totals 14 residues. V shed 3 bases and J shed 0 bases, with 6 bases lying between them. Germline V lookup: CDR1 SGHNT, CDR2 YENEEA. CDR3 nucleotide sequence: TGTGCCAGCAGCTTTGTCGCCTCCTACAATGAGCAGTTCTTC. The encoded protein is CASSFVASYNEQFF.

This clonotype was seen a handful of times. The chain combines TRBV3-1 with TRBJ2-7; TRBD2 matches 7 bases. The CDR3 loop spans 16 amino acids. Germline CDR1 reads LGHDT; CDR2 reads YNNKEL (reference sequence). V dropped 1 base and J dropped 5; count of bases not matched to a gene: 11. DNA of the CDR3: TGTGCCAGCAGCCAAGGTGGCGGGAGAATTCTTAACGAGCAGTACTTC. Encoded protein: CASSQGGGRILNEQYF.